The clone carrying this TCR beta chain was recorded once. Antigen: not known. The entry originates in a study of cytotoxic CD8 clonotypes in ibrutinib-treated CLL. In the study overall: Partial responses numbered about 25 and complete responses 2; after a median around 72 months, around 14 stayed remitted and roughly twelve progressed. The study, taken as a whole, reports: Whereas clonality rose at ibrutinib response, it declined toward baseline at progression.

The germline gives CDR1 SGHAT, CDR2 FQNNGV. Trimming pared 2 bases from V and 0 bases from J, leaving 10 bases between. The length of the CDR3 is 15 residues. Measured with immunoSEQ multiplex PCR; TCRdb has only the in-frame clones, and not every one. The sample holds approximately 340,000 clones, 60% to 80% seen once. This chain uses TRBV11-2 with TRBJ1-1; tentatively, D is TRBD1 (5 bases). The receptor was isolated from a human donor with chronic lymphocytic leukemia. The source material was PBMCs, sampled after 36 months of ibrutinib treatment. The CDR3 region is CASSLMGLMNTEAFF. The DNA for the CDR3 is TGTGCCAGCAGCTTAATGGGACTAATGAACACTGAAGCTTTCTTT.